A single T cell receptor beta chain is shown here with its context. Its antigen is still unknown. The sample comes from a study of cytomegalovirus exposure and HLA in healthy donors (dated by TCRdb to about 2017). In the study overall: In an earlier analysis of under 600 of the donors, approximately 260 Gb of sequence data and 95 million to 130 million unique TCR beta sequences from 180 million or so T cells were reported. An earlier analysis of approximately 640 of the donors applied high-throughput TCR beta sequencing to assess whether each TCR beta V gene segment acted as functional or pseudogenic. Roughly five DR-DQ haplotypes were treated as single units for association and clustering because of strong linkage in the cohort. In addition to the first cohort of around 670 subjects, a separate validation cohort of about 120 different subjects was used. Rather than drawing on any new phenotypic data, the later analysis identified candidate immune exposures from TCR beta sequences and the way those sequences occurred across donors. Typing coverage differed by locus: A, B, C, DRB1 and DQB1 were typed in about 629-630 donors, DQA1 in around 500, DPA1 in some 600, and DPB1 in roughly 450. Among roughly 370 genotyped donors of the cohort, an average of about 240,000 unique TCR beta nucleotide sequences were sequenced per donor, roughly 18% of them non-productive. Both class I and class II loci were covered by HLA typing, at four-digit resolution. An early release that covered about 600 HLA-typed donors contained approximately 320 gigabases of sequencing data and tens of millions of unique TCR sequences. Of the 300 to 500 genotyped donors, 81% were placed in the genetic ancestry cluster associated with self-reported Caucasian donors. Alongside the repertoire data, information on donor age, sex, ethnicity and CMV serostatus was compiled. The study profiled the T cell repertoires of around 700 subjects by immunosequencing and related them to cytomegalovirus serostatus. To predict cytomegalovirus infection status, the study combined high-throughput TCR immunosequencing, statistical association of individual TCRs with disease status, and machine learning. A later analysis re-examined previously published TCR beta repertoires from more than 650 donors and added high-resolution HLA genotyping to investigate patterns of TCR occurrence. The study aimed to test whether signatures of past pathogen exposure could be identified by cataloging public T cell receptors. A later genetic analysis used genome-wide SNP genotypes for about three fifths of the roughly 700 donors, treating that subset as a discovery cohort. Every discovery cohort repertoire had been produced on one sequencing platform.

The library relied on the immunoSEQ multiplex PCR assay. The multiplex PCR relied on a mix of 60 forward primers for TCR Vbeta segments and 13 reverse primers for TCR Jbeta segments. Amplification of the CDR3 region of rearranged TCR beta genes was performed with a multiplex PCR assay on genomic DNA. The amplified TCR beta libraries were sequenced on the Illumina HiSeq System as 87-base-pair reads. Concerning the study's data processing: A later analysis tallied around 82 million unique TCR beta chains across the 610 or so repertoires, and around 12 million of those chains were shared by two or more donors. Raw reads were error-corrected and collapsed into unique sequences with a nearest-neighbor algorithm that merged closely related sequences to remove PCR and sequencing errors. To assign V, D and J gene segments, CDR3 sequences were aligned to IMGT reference sequences. For a sequence to be retained, a match of at least six nucleotides to both a V gene segment and a J gene segment was required. Rearrangements were called productive when the CDR3 lacked stop codons and stayed in frame with V and J; all others were non-productive. Following IMGT convention, CDR3 was defined as the stretch from the second conserved V-encoded cysteine up to the conserved J-encoded phenylalanine. Sequences without an unambiguous match to a single V gene segment were excluded from the earlier analysis of several hundred of the donors. An earlier analysis of fewer than 650 of the donors classified V segments as functional when productive rearrangements were above 56.7% and as segregating when the standard deviation between donors was above 5%. A statistical classification framework was built to diagnose cytomegalovirus status from the catalog of TCR beta chain sequences. In a later analysis, TCR nucleotide sequences were compared against IMGT/GENE-DB human TR gene sequences so that V and J genes could be assigned. In a later analysis, CDR3 sequences and most-parsimonious VDJ recombination scenarios were assigned using the TCRdist pipeline. In a later analysis, each TCR beta chain was defined by its CDR3 amino acid sequence together with its V-gene family, and reads lacking a unique V-gene family were excluded. As a way to deal with suspected cross-contamination and a sequencing artifact, a later analysis dropped 640 or so nucleotide sequences that were highly shared and had low generation probability. In a later analysis, a clonal expansion index was calculated for each public chain from normalized within-repertoire ranks of inferred template counts. A later analysis computed generation probabilities with a VDJ recombination model fitted to out-of-frame rearrangements, and checked the results against IGoR. In a later analysis, TCR-TCR, TCR-HLA and TCR-CMV co-occurrence was scored with hypergeometric tests, and a repertoire-size bias correction was applied to TCR pairs. A later analysis estimated false discovery rates by permuting HLA or CMV assignments 20 times. In a later analysis, co-occurring TCRs were grouped with DBSCAN, and TCRdist sequence similarity was added when clustering was performed within HLA-allele-positive subsets. Co-occurrence clustering excluded repertoires with fewer than 30,000 or more than 120,000 public chains, plus five with anomalous nucleotide sharing. TCRdb provides this immuneACCESS table in a form limited to in-frame rearrangements. Some clones are lacking; in checked studies, under half of them reflect an unresolved V gene, and why the rest are absent is not known. D and trimming were read from the DNA, whereas the V and J calls and clone size are those reported in that table. This sample's clone table shows about 140,000 clones. Of the sample, 2% to 2.5% falls within the top ten clones.

In total, 666 healthy bone marrow donors made up the cohort. At the time of sampling, all cohort members were nominally healthy, though unrecorded immune exposures were likely present. The donor was CMV seronegative and was included in the group of over 300 seronegative cohort members. A peripheral blood sample was collected from each donor, and TCR beta sequencing was performed on peripheral blood mononuclear cells. The Qiagen DNeasy Blood Extraction Kit was used to extract genomic DNA from the blood cell samples. Overall study outcomes, separate from this receptor: Correlated functional status among segregating V segments might reflect linkage disequilibrium, but an unknown experimental factor could not be ruled out. Because counts were too low, more than 15 rarely observed V segments, including chromosome 9 orphons, were excluded from the earlier analysis of fewer than 650 of the donors. The sequencing pipeline was judged likely to have produced a cluster of highly shared sequence variants as a technical artifact. Across donors, most TCR sequences were observed very rarely, whereas some public TCRs were present in many individuals. An association between a missense DCLRE1C variant and V-gene and J-gene trimming of TCR beta chains was found in a later genetic analysis and replicated in an independent cohort. A further reported finding was that TCR beta sequences accurately predicted the HLA-A and HLA-B alleles for most subjects in the first cohort. The only immune exposure information available for the cohort was CMV serostatus. According to a later analysis, parvovirus B19, influenza, CMV and Epstein-Barr virus appeared linked to several top co-occurrence clusters. The authors suggested that the approach could potentially be extended to other disease states and immunological phenotypes. This cohort had only TCR beta chains sequenced, and the lack of alpha or paired-chain data limited which features could be detected. Broadly in line with IMGT annotations, most TCR beta V segments showed up in productive rearrangements about 90% or about 30% of the time in an earlier analysis of approximately 640 of the donors. Because HLA typing was unavailable for some donors at each locus, only the typed subset was used in association tests. The classifier was reported to diagnose cytomegalovirus status with high specificity and sensitivity in both the original cohort and the validation cohort. In a later analysis, HLA-associated TCR beta chains were found to be more clonally expanded and to have lower generation probabilities than equally common non-associated chains. Assigning TCR associations to individual alleles was difficult when HLA alleles, especially DR and DQ, strongly co-occurred. In a later analysis, more than 15,000 TCR beta sequences were associated with specific HLA alleles at a false discovery rate of 0.05. In a later genetic analysis, fewer N-insertions in productive TCRs were reported among donors in an Asian-associated ancestry cluster than the approximately 710-donor mean. In a later analysis, most CMV-associated TCR beta chains were found to appear HLA-restricted, with HLA associations seemingly driven largely by CMV exposure. Three of the identified cytomegalovirus-associated TCR beta chains were confirmed in vitro to be specific for cytomegalovirus antigens. A total of 150 or so TCR beta chains were listed by the study as associated with cytomegalovirus. According to a later analysis, TCR association rates differed among HLA loci, with DRB1 alleles showing the most associated TCRs and HLA-C alleles showing the fewest. Roughly uniform sequencing depth across donors was assumed in presence/absence analyses, although this assumption may not hold.

The receptor comes from a woman aged 18-29 years in good health and CMV-seronegative. Input material: PBMCs.

The encoded CDR3 is CASSLTGREQFF. In nucleotides, the sequence is TGTGCCAGCAGCTTGACAGGGCGGGAGCAGTTCTTC. This sequence uses TRBV13 and TRBJ2-1; 7 bases in the middle match TRBD1. Trimming takes 3 bases off V and 10 bases off J; junction bases not matched to a gene: 3. The CDR1 and CDR2 encoded by the germline V gene (reference sequence) are PRHDT and FYEKMQ. From the cysteine through the phenylalanine, the CDR3 covers 12 amino acids. Only the CDR3 DNA stays, 36 bases, in frame from base 1.